The 27 T cell receptor beta chains below come from one sample, sequenced in a study of blood T cell repertoires in COVID-19. Sequenced by immunoSEQ multiplex PCR; TCRdb stores in-frame clones only, minus some. The sample has 150,000 or so clones, 70% to 90% seen once; the top ten hold around 5%. Sample: peripheral blood. The receptors were sampled from a woman in her forties or fifties with COVID-19, enrolled during active disease.

The CDR3 sequence is CATSRDRSGPYGYTF. The CDR3 DNA sequence: TGTGCCACCAGCAGAGATCGATCAGGGCCCTATGGCTACACCTTC. The chain is built from TRBV15 and TRBJ1-2; D perhaps matches TRBD1 (5 bases). V was trimmed by 0 bases and J by 4 bases, leaving 12 bases between them. The germline gives CDR1 LNHNV, CDR2 YYDKDF (reference sequence). The CDR3 totals 15 residues. Full variable domain (missing parts from reference TRBV15 and TRBJ1-2): DAMVIQNPRYQVTQFGKPVTLSCSQTLNHNVMYWYQQKSSQAPKLLFHYYDKDFNNEADTPDNFQSRRPNTSFCFLDIRSPGLGDTAMYLCATSRDRSGPYGYTFGSGTRLTVV.

The rearrangement joins TRBV4-2 to TRBJ2-7; TRBD2 might be the D (6 bases). The CDR3 loop spans 15 amino acids. V lost 4 bases, J lost 3 bases, and 16 bases lay in between. The germline gives CDR1 LGHNA, CDR2 YNFKEQ. CDR3 loop: CASSPRGSSSYEQYF. Written as DNA, the CDR3 is TGTGCCAGCAGCCCTCGGGGGTCTTCCAGCTACGAGCAGTACTTC.

V and J are TRBV18 and TRBJ2-5; TRBD1 aligns across 9 bases. Unmatched junction bases numbered 7, after V lost 4 bases and J lost 4 bases. CDR3 size: 15 residues. The germline CDR1 and CDR2 sequences are KGHSH and LQKENI. In nucleotides, the CDR3 is TGTGCCAGCTCACAAAGGACAGGGGTAAGAGAGACCCAGTACTTC. Translated: CASSQRTGVRETQYF.

Here the CDR3 reads CASSFSLPGNTIYF. The CDR3 DNA sequence: TGTGCCAGCAGCTTTTCCCTTCCTGGAAACACCATATATTTT. This sequence joins TRBV7-9 and TRBJ1-3; D is ambiguous. The CDR3 runs 14 residues. V was trimmed by 3 bases and J by 2 bases, leaving 8 bases between them. Germline CDR1 SEHNR, CDR2 FQNEAQ (reference sequence).

V usage is TRBV10-3 and J usage is TRBJ1-2; TRBD1 matches at 9 bases. The CDR3 sequence is 13 residues long. From germline, CDR1 is ENHRY and CDR2 SYGVKD. The junction had 7 bases not matched to a gene; V was cut back by 6 bases and J by 8 bases. DNA of the CDR3: TGTGCCATCAGCCTGACAGGGGGGCTGGGCTACACCTTC. Protein: CAISLTGGLGYTF.

This clone was found many times. The V call is TRBV14, the J call TRBJ2-1, with 9 bases fitting TRBD2. CDR1 SGHDN and CDR2 FVKESK come from the germline V gene. This CDR3 contains 15 residues. Trimming cost V 2 bases and J 4 bases; bases outside gene matches: 3. The CDR3 region is CASSQPRGGYNEQFF. CDR3 sequence (DNA): TGTGCCAGCAGCCAACCGCGGGGGGGTTACAATGAGCAGTTCTTC.

V is TRBV28 and J is TRBJ2-1; TRBD2 aligns across 7 bases. V lost 2 bases to trimming and J lost 5 bases; unmatched junction nucleotides: 6. The V gene's germline CDR1 is MDHEN and CDR2 SYDVKM. The CDR3 runs to 15 residues. For the CDR3, the DNA is TGTGCCAGCAGTTTACGGGACTACCCGAACAATGAGCAGTTCTTC. Protein sequence: CASSLRDYPNNEQFF.

The chain has TRBV28 and TRBJ2-1; possible D gene TRBD1, 9 bases. The V end was cut by 9 bases, the J end by 9 bases, with 36 bases between. From germline, CDR1 is MDHEN and CDR2 SYDVKM. The CDR3 consists of 19 residues. CDR3 DNA sequence: TGTGCCAGTATCACAGGGGGCGCGGAAGGGACTAGGCGGATGGGTGAGCAGTTCTTC. Translation gives CASITGGAEGTRRMGEQFF.

In the case of this clone: The sample has other DNA sequences that encode this CDR3 too. The V gene is TRBV29-1, the J gene TRBJ2-1; 14 nucleotides agree with TRBD2. CDR3 length: 13 residues. The germline V gene encodes CDR1 SQVTM and CDR2 ANQGSEA. The trim removed 6 bases at V and 9 bases at J, leaving 4 bases unmatched. The CDR3: CSVGTSGGGEQFF. As DNA, the CDR3 is TGCAGCGTCGGGACTAGCGGGGGCGGTGAGCAGTTCTTC.

DNA of the CDR3: TGTGCCGGGGGGAGGGAGCCTAACACTGAAGCTTTCTTT. This translates into CAGGREPNTEAFF. The V gene is TRBV7-9, the J gene TRBJ1-1; the D gene is possibly TRBD1 (5 bases). V was cut by 11 bases and J by 2 bases, with 15 bases left in between. The germline V gene encodes CDR1 SEHNR and CDR2 FQNEAQ (reference sequence). The CDR3 is made up of 13 amino acids.

The V gene is TRBV5-4, the J gene TRBJ2-3; a possible D gene is TRBD1 (5 bases). The CDR3 length is 18 residues. Trimming cost V 0 bases and J 0 bases, with 17 bases left between them. Germline V gives CDR1 SGHNT, CDR2 YYREEE (reference sequence). CDR3: CASSLGGQRGASTDTQYF. The CDR3 DNA reads as TGTGCCAGCAGCTTGGGAGGACAAAGGGGTGCTAGCACAGATACGCAGTATTTT.

The V call is TRBV10-3, the J call TRBJ1-2, with D possibly being TRBD1 (6 bases). Trimming removed 6 bases at V and 6 bases at J, with 17 bases between. Germline lookup yields CDR1 ENHRY and CDR2 SYGVKD. This CDR3 comprises 14 residues. The CDR3 spells CAIRVTGQQHGYTF. In nucleotides, the CDR3 is TGTGCCATCAGAGTCACCGGACAGCAACATGGCTACACCTTC.

The chain joins TRBV4-1 to TRBJ1-4; D gene unclear. The CDR3 is 16 residues long. V dropped 0 bases and J dropped 2 bases, with 10 bases sitting between them. CDR1 and CDR2 from the germline V gene are MGHRA and YSYEKL. The DNA for the CDR3 is TGCGCCAGCAGCCAAGATCGGGGAGAGACTAATGAAAAACTGTTTTTT. Protein product: CASSQDRGETNEKLFF.

The rearrangement links TRBV7-3 to TRBJ1-3, with a possible D match to TRBD1 (5 bases). Trimming took off 7 bases at V and 0 bases at J, with 13 bases between the two ends. Germline CDR1 and CDR2: SGHTA and FQGTGA. The CDR3 consists of 15 residues. The CDR3 is CASITRQSSGNTIYF. CDR3 DNA: TGTGCCAGCATCACGCGACAGAGCTCTGGAAACACCATATATTTT.

The J gene is TRBJ1-2, the V gene TRBV19; 7 positions agree with TRBD1. The CDR3 is 14 residues long. Looked up from germline, CDR1 is LNHDA and CDR2 is SQIVND (reference sequence). V dropped 9 bases and J dropped 1; count of bases not matched to a gene: 8. The CDR3 is CASQGGGSNYGYTF. The CDR3 DNA reads as TGTGCCAGCCAAGGGGGCGGTAGTAACTATGGCTACACCTTC.

This clone came up once. The V gene is TRBV5-4, the J gene TRBJ2-7, with D possibly matching TRBD1 (6 bases). The CDR3 has 13 residues. The germline V gene has CDR1 SGHNT and CDR2 YYREEE (reference sequence). V was pared by 1 base and J by 4 bases, with 9 bases between. In nucleotides, the CDR3 is TGTGCCAGCAGCTTGACAGGGTCATACGAGCAGTACTTC. Translating it yields CASSLTGSYEQYF.

The genes are TRBV4-3 and TRBJ1-4; D uncertain. CDR3 length: 16 residues. Germline values: CDR1 LGHNA, CDR2 YSLEER. V lost 2 bases, J lost 6 bases, and 16 bases lay in between. This CDR3 reads CASSQNPGRGHEKLFF. The CDR3 DNA sequence: TGCGCCAGCAGCCAAAACCCAGGCCGGGGTCATGAAAAACTGTTTTTT.

The V and J genes are TRBV30 and TRBJ1-1; D is unresolved. The ends were cut back, 3 bases at V and 0 bases at J, with 5 bases in the middle. Germline CDR1 reads GTSNPN; CDR2 reads SVGIG (reference sequence). The CDR3 is made up of 12 amino acids. CDR3 nucleotide sequence: TGTGCCTGGAGGTCGGTGAACACTGAAGCTTTCTTT. Protein product: CAWRSVNTEAFF. The entire variable domain, with the rest obtained from reference TRBV30 and TRBJ1-1, is as follows: SQTIHQWPATLVQPVGSPLSLECTVEGTSNPNLYWYRQAAGRGLQLLFYSVGIGQISSEVPQNLSASRPQDRQFILSSKKLLLSDSGFYLCAWRSVNTEAFFGQGTRLTVV.

CDR3 sequence: CASSSFTEAFF. In DNA form, the CDR3 reads TGTGCCAGCAGCTCGTTCACTGAAGCTTTCTTT. The chain has TRBV7-6 and TRBJ1-1; no clear D gene. Trimming took off 4 bases at V and 4 bases at J, with 4 bases between the two ends. The CDR3 sequence is 11 residues long. Germline values: CDR1 SGHVS, CDR2 FNYEAQ. Complete variable domain (other parts from reference TRBV7-6 and TRBJ1-1): GAGVSQSPRYKVTKRGQDVALRCDPISGHVSLYWYRQALGQGPEFLTYFNYEAQQDKSGLPNDRFSAERPEGSISTLTIQRTEQRDSAMYRCASSSFTEAFFGQGTRLTVV.

The chain carries TRBV18 and TRBJ2-3, with 9 bases aligning to TRBD1. Germline values: CDR1 KGHSH, CDR2 LQKENI. J lost 9 bases, V lost 3 bases, and 10 bases had no gene match. The CDR3 sequence is 15 residues long. The CDR3, as DNA: TGTGCCAGCTCACCGCCGGACAGGGGATGGATAACGCAGTATTTT. This sequence encodes CASSPPDRGWITQYF.

The sample holds a few counts of this clone. The chain joins TRBV25-1 to TRBJ2-6, with D tentatively TRBD1 (6 bases). CDR1 is MGHDK, CDR2 SYGVNS, per germline. This CDR3 spans 16 amino acids. V lost 3 bases and J 0 bases, leaving 9 bases between the germline ends. The DNA of the CDR3 is TGTGCCAGCAGTGATGGGACAAACTCTGGGGCCAACGTCCTGACTTTC. Translated: CASSDGTNSGANVLTF.

This chain uses TRBV29-1 with TRBJ1-5, with 7 positions matching TRBD1. The CDR3 runs 14 residues. Per germline, CDR1 SQVTM and CDR2 ANQGSEA. Unmatched junction bases numbered 10, after V lost 6 bases and J lost 5 bases. The CDR3 nucleotides are TGCAGCGTCCCAAAGGGCAGGGGGGATCAGCCCCAGCATTTT. Its translation is CSVPKGRGDQPQHF.

The gene calls are TRBV6-5 and TRBJ1-2; perhaps TRBD1 as D (6 bases). The CDR3 sequence is 13 residues long. V lost 5 bases, J lost 4 bases, and 11 bases lay in between. CDR1 MNHEY and CDR2 SVGAGI come from the germline V gene. The CDR3 DNA follows: TGTGCCAGCAGTCCACAGGGCATCTATGGCTACACCTTC. It encodes CASSPQGIYGYTF.

CDR3 residues: CSVGASRDSLNTGELFF. The CDR3 DNA follows: TGCAGCGTCGGAGCTAGCCGGGACAGCTTGAACACCGGGGAGCTGTTTTTT. The rearrangement joins TRBV29-1 to TRBJ2-2; 7 bases line up with TRBD1. Germline-derived CDR1 and CDR2 are SQVTM and ANQGSEA. The CDR3 extends over 17 amino acids. With V trimmed by 6 bases and J by 1 base, 14 bases remained unmatched.

This chain connects TRBV6-5 to TRBJ1-2; 8 bases are a match to TRBD1. The CDR3 is 14 residues long. Germline CDR1 reads MNHEY; CDR2 reads SVGAGI. Trimming at V came to 5 bases and at J to 7 bases, leaving 9 bases not matched to a gene. CDR3: CASSKTGASLGYTF. The CDR3 DNA reads TGTGCCAGCAGTAAGACAGGGGCCTCCCTTGGCTACACCTTC.

The chain combines TRBV23-1 with TRBJ1-2, with a weak D call TRBD1 (5 bases). TRBV23-1 is an ORF, and what it does is uncertain. Trimming shortened V by 0 bases and J by 4 bases, and 12 bases separated the two germline ends. The CDR3 is 15 amino acids. The CDR3 here is CASSQSRHRPYGYTF. In nucleotides, the CDR3 is TGCGCCAGCAGTCAATCGAGGCACAGGCCCTATGGCTACACCTTC.

The V gene is TRBV10-3, the J gene TRBJ2-3; TRBD2 matches at 9 bases. The V and J ends lost 11 bases and 0 bases, in that order; junction bases with no gene match: 9. This CDR3 spans 15 amino acids. Germline V gene lookup returns CDR1 ENHRY and CDR2 SYGVKD. CDR3 coding DNA: TGTGCCGCCTCGCAAGCGGGGGGAAGCACAGATACGCAGTATTTT. As protein: CAASQAGGSTDTQYF.